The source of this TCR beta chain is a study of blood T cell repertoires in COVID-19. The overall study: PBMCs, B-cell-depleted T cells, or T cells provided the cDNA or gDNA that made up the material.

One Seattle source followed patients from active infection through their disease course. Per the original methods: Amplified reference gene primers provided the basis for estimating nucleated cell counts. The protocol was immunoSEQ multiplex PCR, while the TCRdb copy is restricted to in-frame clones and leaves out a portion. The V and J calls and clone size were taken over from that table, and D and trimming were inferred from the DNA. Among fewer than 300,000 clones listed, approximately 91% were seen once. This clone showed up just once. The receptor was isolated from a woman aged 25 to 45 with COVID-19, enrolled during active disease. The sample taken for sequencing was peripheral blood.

CDR3 amino acids: CASSLFRNQPQHF. The CDR3 nucleotides are TGTGCCAGCAGTTTATTCAGGAATCAGCCCCAGCATTTT. V usage is TRBV27 and J usage is TRBJ1-5, with D unresolved. CDR3 length: 13 residues. With 1 base removed from V and 4 bases from J, the gap between germline ends came to 5 bases. Germline V gene data show CDR1 as MNHEY and CDR2 as SMNVEV (reference sequence).